The 13 T cell receptor beta chains listed next were all sequenced from one sample in a study of blood T cell repertoires in COVID-19. Here immunoSEQ multiplex PCR was the method, and the copy in TCRdb shows in-frame clones only, minus some. Among 240,000 or so clones listed, roughly nine tenths were seen once. Material: peripheral blood. The source is a man aged 60 to 69 with acute or convalescent COVID-19.

This sequence joins TRBV11-2 and TRBJ1-5; 12 bases line up with TRBD1. The germline CDR1 and CDR2 sequences are SGHAT and FQNNGV. Losses at the gene ends were 8 bases for V and 0 bases for J; bases not matched to a gene: 5. This CDR3 has 16 residues. DNA for the CDR3: TGTGCCAGCCGGGACAGGGGGCAAACTAGCAATCAGCCCCAGCATTTT. Its translation is CASRDRGQTSNQPQHF.

J is TRBJ1-6 and V is TRBV14; no clear D gene. V dropped 1 base and J dropped 11 bases, with 9 bases sitting between them. Germline assignment: CDR1 SGHDN and CDR2 FVKESK. The CDR3 spans 13 residues. The CDR3 protein is CASSQAVTTPLHF. The CDR3 DNA reads TGTGCCAGCAGCCAAGCAGTTACAACACCCCTCCACTTT.

As regards this clone: Other DNA sequences in this specimen translate into the identical CDR3. The V and J genes are TRBV27 and TRBJ2-7; 14 positions match TRBD2. J gave up 3 bases and V 0 bases, and 1 base lay outside the gene matches. CDR1 is MNHEY and CDR2 is SMNVEV in the germline V gene (reference sequence). There are 16 residues in the CDR3. The CDR3 is CASSLSGTSGSYEQYF. Here the CDR3 DNA reads TGTGCCAGCAGTTTATCCGGGACTAGCGGGAGCTACGAGCAGTACTTC.

The CDR3 bases are TGTGCCATCAGTGAGTCAGGGGGCGAGCAGCCCCAGCATTTT. Translation: CAISESGGEQPQHF. V and J are TRBV10-3 and TRBJ1-5; 7 positions agree with TRBD1. CDR1 is ENHRY and CDR2 is SYGVKD in the germline V gene. The ends lost 0 bases at V and 7 bases at J; junction bases unmatched: 3. The CDR3 is 14 residues long.

The chain joins TRBV28 to TRBJ1-2, with 8 bases identical to TRBD1. V dropped 6 bases and J dropped 6; count of bases not matched to a gene: 6. Germline V gene data show CDR1 as MDHEN and CDR2 as SYDVKM. The CDR3 loop spans 13 amino acids. The CDR3 spells CASSRGRRNGYTF. In nucleotides, the CDR3 is TGTGCCAGCAGCAGGGGGCGGAGAAATGGCTACACCTTC.

This chain links TRBV5-1 with TRBJ1-1; D perhaps matches TRBD1 (5 bases). The V end lost 7 bases, the J end lost 5 bases, and 18 bases lay between the germline ends. The CDR3 covers 14 residues. CDR1 is SGHRS, CDR2 YFSETQ, per germline. The CDR3 coding sequence is TGCGCCAGCGCGGAAGGGGCGGTTCGGACTGAAGCTTTCTTT. This codes for CASAEGAVRTEAFF. Full variable domain (remainder filled in from reference TRBV5-1 and TRBJ1-1): KAGVTQTPRYLIKTRGQQVTLSCSPISGHRSVSWYQQTPGQGLQFLFEYFSETQRNKGNFPGRFSGRQFSNSRSEMNVSTLELGDSALYLCASAEGAVRTEAFFGQGTRLTVV.

CDR3 protein: CASSWTTDDEQYF. The CDR3 region has the DNA TGTGCCAGCAGCTGGACAACCGACGACGAGCAGTACTTC. V is TRBV7-3 and J is TRBJ2-7; tentative D call: TRBD1 (5 bases). This CDR3 is 13 amino acids long. The V gene's germline CDR1 is SGHTA and CDR2 FQGTGA. With 4 bases removed from V and 5 bases from J, the gap between germline ends came to 12 bases.

This CDR3 is CASSWGESQPQHF. CDR3 coding DNA: TGTGCCAGTAGTTGGGGGGAGAGTCAGCCCCAGCATTTT. This chain connects TRBV19 to TRBJ1-5; D might be TRBD1 (5 bases). CDR3 length equals 13 residues. Per germline, CDR1 LNHDA and CDR2 SQIVND (reference sequence). Between the trimmed V and J ends, which lost 5 bases and 6 bases, there was a span of 11 bases.

The rearrangement links TRBV12-5 to TRBJ2-3; D might be TRBD2 (5 bases). The germline V and J ends were trimmed by 1 base and 3 bases, with 5 bases remaining between them. The CDR3 consists of 13 residues. CDR1 is LGHNT, CDR2 FRNRAP, per germline. The CDR3 region is CASGLGGTDTQYF. For the CDR3, the DNA is TGTGCTAGTGGTTTGGGAGGGACAGATACGCAGTATTTT.

A few counts support this clone. The rearrangement joins TRBV10-3 to TRBJ1-3, with no clear D. The CDR3 loop spans 14 amino acids. The germline gives CDR1 ENHRY, CDR2 SYGVKD. The germline V and J ends were trimmed by 7 bases and 2 bases, with 12 bases remaining between them. The CDR3 region is CAIMQREAGNTIYF. The CDR3 bases are TGTGCCATCATGCAAAGGGAGGCTGGAAACACCATATATTTT.

The rearrangement uses TRBV10-3 and TRBJ2-3, with D maybe TRBD1 (6 bases). With 2 bases removed from V and 5 bases from J, the gap between germline ends came to 11 bases. CDR3 length equals 14 residues. Germline values: CDR1 ENHRY, CDR2 SYGVKD. In nucleotides, the CDR3 is TGTGCCATCAGTGAGACAGGGAGTGGAGATACGCAGTATTTT. Translation: CAISETGSGDTQYF.

This chain uses TRBV6-2 or TRBV6-3 with TRBJ2-7; a possible D gene is TRBD1 (6 bases). CDR1 is MNHEY, CDR2 SVGEGT, per germline. The CDR3 loop spans 17 amino acids. Between the trimmed V and J ends, which lost 4 bases and 0 bases, there was a span of 19 bases. This chain's CDR3 is CASSSLIGQTSSYEQYF. The CDR3 region has the DNA TGTGCCAGCAGTTCACTGATCGGACAGACGAGCTCCTACGAGCAGTACTTC.

This chain links TRBV29-1 with TRBJ1-1; D ambiguous. The CDR3 covers 10 residues. Germline values: CDR1 SQVTM, CDR2 ANQGSEA. Trimming stripped 7 bases from V and 5 bases from J, with 8 bases between. The CDR3 is CSAVATEAFF. The DNA of the CDR3 is TGCAGCGCCGTAGCGACTGAAGCTTTCTTT. Drawing the rest from reference TRBV29-1 and TRBJ1-1, the complete variable domain is SAVISQKPSRDICQRGTSLTIQCQVDSQVTMMFWYRQQPGQSLTLIATANQGSEATYESGFVIDKFPISRPNLTFSTLTVSNMSPEDSSIYLCSAVATEAFFGQGTRLTVV.